This note documents a single T cell receptor beta chain sequence. The target of this receptor is not known. The input lacks base qualities; no much larger clone sits a single base away. Patients with uncontrolled infections, other autoimmune diseases, pregnancy or lactation were excluded. Clinical symptoms, serum thyroxine and TRAb, thyroid ultrasound, and orbital computed tomography formed the basis for the diagnoses. Total RNA was extracted using Trizol reagent, and RNA quality was assessed on an Agilent 2100 Bioanalyzer. There are 13 amino acids in the CDR3, from cysteine to phenylalanine inclusive. Only CDR3 DNA is held: 39 bases, read in frame from base 1. At the junction V is shortened by 8 bases and J by 2 bases, with 12 bases in between. For CDR1 and CDR2, the germline V gene lists MGHDK and SYGVNS. These data originate in a study of T cells in Graves' hyperthyroidism and ophthalmopathy (dated by TCRdb to 2018 to 2020). For context, the study as a whole: To identify distinguishing TCR V-J signatures, a discovery cohort of about 100 patients was used, comprising roughly 45 with Graves' ophthalmopathy and some 57 with stable Graves' hyperthyroidism. An independent validation cohort of under 20 hyperthyroidism patients and more than 15 patients who later progressed to ophthalmopathy tested prospective prediction of ophthalmopathy. The 90 to 100 discovery patients were randomly split 7:3 into training and test sets. In roughly six Graves' hyperthyroidism patients, the study also compared T-cell repertoires from thyroid tissue with T-cell repertoires from blood. After sampling, hyperthyroidism patients received methimazole starting at 30 mg daily, and ophthalmopathy patients received high-dose intravenous methylprednisolone. The paper reports TCR Vbeta CDR3 sequencing of approximately 140 peripheral blood samples: 43 ophthalmopathy, under 80 hyperthyroidism and approximately 17 progressor patients.

The TCR beta CDR3 regions were amplified from the RNA transcripts. The TCR CDR3 was subjected to a first round of RT-PCR using the HTBI primer set and the Qiagen OneStep RT-PCR kit. The libraries were constructed in a second round of multiplex PCR and then size-selected and purified. Paired-end sequencing of the libraries was performed with 100 bp reads on an Illumina HiSeq2000. As for the authors' bioinformatics: SOAPnuke was used to process the raw data, throwing out any read that contained adapters or uncalled bases, had a mean Phred below 15, or lacked an exact constant-primer or identifier match. COPE v1.2.5 was used to merge high-quality paired reads, and clonotypes were defined as unique nucleotide sequences. Clonotypes were aligned to IMGT TRBV, TRBD and TRBJ reference segments using MiTCR v1.1. The analysis was restricted to V-J combinations with a frequency above 0.0001, which together covered 99.2% of the repertoires. The TCS score was defined as F50 (clonal expansion) divided by E x V (chaos), with BLOSUM62-based TCRdist calculated between CDR3 peptides within each V-J. Welch's t-statistics and random forest reduced several hundred V-J features to around 14, which were used in a naive Bayes classifier (R e1071). Thyroid-blood repertoire similarity was quantified with the Morisita-Horn index. TCRdb reanalyzed the raw reads on its own, using fastp at Q25 for trimming and MiXCR for clone calling, and kept in-frame beta chains. Rows merge per CDR3 protein into single entries with the most common DNA and genes. The V and J calls and clone size are TCRdb's, not the authors'. The sample records about 570,000 distinct CDR3 sequences, just over 45% of which are singletons. In total, the top ten clones hold roughly 20% of the sample.

Summary of the overall study and its limitations: During validation, the model predicted progression to ophthalmopathy a median of around six months ahead of onset, with around 71% sensitivity and roughly 72% specificity. No statistical method was used to fix the sample size in advance, and group allocation was not hidden from the investigators. Ophthalmopathy was separated from stable hyperthyroidism by a 13 V-J signature model, with approximately 85% sensitivity and around 81% specificity obtained in cross-validation and 80%/75% obtained in testing. Most expanded thyroid clonotypes (frequency above 0.001) were also detected in blood, suggesting blood repertoires may reflect thyroid immune responses.

Recombination joined TRBV25-1 with TRBJ2-5; TRBD1 is a weak D gene call, 5 bases matching. Sequencing was done on a sample of peripheral blood or thyroid tissue (not recorded which). This TCR derives from an adult woman with Graves' disease, either hyperthyroidism or ophthalmopathy (not recorded which). The CDR3 corresponds to CASPPTGQETQYF. In nucleotides, the sequence is TGTGCCAGCCCACCTACAGGTCAAGAGACCCAGTACTTC.